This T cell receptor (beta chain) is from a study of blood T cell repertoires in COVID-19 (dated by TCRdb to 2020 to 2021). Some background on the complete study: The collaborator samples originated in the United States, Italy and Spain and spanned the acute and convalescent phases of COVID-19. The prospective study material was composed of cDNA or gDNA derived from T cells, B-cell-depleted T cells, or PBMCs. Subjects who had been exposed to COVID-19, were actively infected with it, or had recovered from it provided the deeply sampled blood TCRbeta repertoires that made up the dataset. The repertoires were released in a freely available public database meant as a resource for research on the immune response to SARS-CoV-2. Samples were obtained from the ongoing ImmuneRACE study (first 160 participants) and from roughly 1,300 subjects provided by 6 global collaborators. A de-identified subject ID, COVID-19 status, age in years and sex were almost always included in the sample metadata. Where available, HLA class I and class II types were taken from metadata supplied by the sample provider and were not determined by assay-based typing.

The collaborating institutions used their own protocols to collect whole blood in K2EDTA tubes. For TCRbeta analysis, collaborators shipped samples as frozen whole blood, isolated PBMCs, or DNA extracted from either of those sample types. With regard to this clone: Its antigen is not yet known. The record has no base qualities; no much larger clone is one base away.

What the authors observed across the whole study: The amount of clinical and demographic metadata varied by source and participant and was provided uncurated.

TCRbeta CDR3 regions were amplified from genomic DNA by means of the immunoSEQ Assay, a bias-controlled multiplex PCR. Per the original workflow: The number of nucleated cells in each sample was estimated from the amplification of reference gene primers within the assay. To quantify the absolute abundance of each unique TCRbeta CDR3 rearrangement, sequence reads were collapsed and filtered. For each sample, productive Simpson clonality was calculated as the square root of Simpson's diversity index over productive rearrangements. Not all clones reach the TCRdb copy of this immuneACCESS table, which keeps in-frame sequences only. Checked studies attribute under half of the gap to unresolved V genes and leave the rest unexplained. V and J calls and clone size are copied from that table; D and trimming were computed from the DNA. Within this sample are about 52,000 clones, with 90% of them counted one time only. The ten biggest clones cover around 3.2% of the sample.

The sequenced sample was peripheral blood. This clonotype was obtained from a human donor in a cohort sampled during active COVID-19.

The DNA is as follows: TGTGCCACCTCGTATGGACTAGCGGTTACAGATACGCAGTATTTT. It translates as CATSYGLAVTDTQYF. Recombination joined TRBV24-1 with TRBJ2-3, with 10 junctional bases fitting TRBD2. There are 15 amino acids in the CDR3, from cysteine to phenylalanine inclusive. Only CDR3 DNA remains: 45 bases, in frame from the first base. Based on the germline V gene, the CDR1 and CDR2 sequences are KGHDR and SFDVKD. Trimmed from V: 9 bases; trimmed from J: 3 bases; junction bases lacking a gene match: 8.